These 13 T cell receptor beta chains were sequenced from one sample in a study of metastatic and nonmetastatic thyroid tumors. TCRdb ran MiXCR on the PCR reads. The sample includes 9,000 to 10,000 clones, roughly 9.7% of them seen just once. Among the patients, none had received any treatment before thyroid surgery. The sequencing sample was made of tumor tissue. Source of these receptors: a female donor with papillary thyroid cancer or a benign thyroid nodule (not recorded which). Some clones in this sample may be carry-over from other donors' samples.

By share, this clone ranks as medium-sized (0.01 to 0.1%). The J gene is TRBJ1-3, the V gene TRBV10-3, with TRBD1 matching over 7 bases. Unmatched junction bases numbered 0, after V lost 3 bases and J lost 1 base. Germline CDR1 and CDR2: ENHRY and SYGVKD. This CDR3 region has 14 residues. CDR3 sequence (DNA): TGTGCCATCAGTGACAGGGGGTCTGGAAACACCATATATTTT. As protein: CAISDRGSGNTIYF.

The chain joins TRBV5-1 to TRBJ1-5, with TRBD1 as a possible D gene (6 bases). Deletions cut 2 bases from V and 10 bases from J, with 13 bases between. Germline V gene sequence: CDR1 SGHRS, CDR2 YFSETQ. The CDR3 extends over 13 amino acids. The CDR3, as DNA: TGCGCCAGCAGCTTATCCGGGGGCTTACCCCAGCATTTT. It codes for CASSLSGGLPQHF. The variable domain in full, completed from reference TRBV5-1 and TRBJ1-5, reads KAGVTQTPRYLIKTRGQQVTLSCSPISGHRSVSWYQQTPGQGLQFLFEYFSETQRNKGNFPGRFSGRQFSNSRSEMNVSTLELGDSALYLCASSLSGGLPQHFGDGTRLSIL.

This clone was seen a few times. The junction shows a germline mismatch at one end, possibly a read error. The CDR3 coding sequence is TGTGCCAGCAGTAACGGGGTGAGTGAGCTGTTCTTC. Translating gives CASSNGVSELFF. The chain carries TRBV19 and TRBJ2-1; D is perhaps TRBD2 (5 bases). The V gene's germline CDR1 is LNHDA and CDR2 SQIVND (reference sequence). The CDR3 loop spans 12 amino acids.

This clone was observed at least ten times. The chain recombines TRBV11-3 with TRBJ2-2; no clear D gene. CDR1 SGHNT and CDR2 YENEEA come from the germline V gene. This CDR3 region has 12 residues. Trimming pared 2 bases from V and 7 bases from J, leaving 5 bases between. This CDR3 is CASSLSGGELFF. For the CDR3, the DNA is TGTGCCAGCAGCTTATCCGGCGGGGAGCTGTTTTTT.

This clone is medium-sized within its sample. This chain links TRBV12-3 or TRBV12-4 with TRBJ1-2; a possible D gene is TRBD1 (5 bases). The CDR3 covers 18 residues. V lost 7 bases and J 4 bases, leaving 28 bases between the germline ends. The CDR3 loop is CASTRWGGLGPRAYGYTF. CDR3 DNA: TGTGCCAGCACCCGATGGGGCGGCCTGGGCCCTCGGGCCTATGGCTACACCTTC.

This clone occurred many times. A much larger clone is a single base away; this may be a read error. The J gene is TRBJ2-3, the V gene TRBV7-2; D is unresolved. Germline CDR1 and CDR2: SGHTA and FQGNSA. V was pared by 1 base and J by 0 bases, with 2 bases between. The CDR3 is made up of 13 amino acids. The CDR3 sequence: CTSSLGSTDTQYF. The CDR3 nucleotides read TGTACCAGCAGCTTAGGTAGCACAGATACGCAGTATTTT.

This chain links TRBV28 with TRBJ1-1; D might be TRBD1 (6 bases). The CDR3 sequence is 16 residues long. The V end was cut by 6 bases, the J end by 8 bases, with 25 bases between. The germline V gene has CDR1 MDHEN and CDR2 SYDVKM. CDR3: CASRPPGHLYYREAFF. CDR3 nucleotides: TGTGCCAGCAGACCCCCGGGACATCTGTACTATCGGGAAGCTTTCTTT.

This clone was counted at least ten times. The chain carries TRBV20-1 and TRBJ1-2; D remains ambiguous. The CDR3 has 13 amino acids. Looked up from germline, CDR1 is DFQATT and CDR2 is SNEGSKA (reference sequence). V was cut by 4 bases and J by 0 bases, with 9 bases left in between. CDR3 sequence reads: CSATRRANYGYTF. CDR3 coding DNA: TGCAGTGCTACAAGACGGGCTAACTATGGCTACACCTTC.

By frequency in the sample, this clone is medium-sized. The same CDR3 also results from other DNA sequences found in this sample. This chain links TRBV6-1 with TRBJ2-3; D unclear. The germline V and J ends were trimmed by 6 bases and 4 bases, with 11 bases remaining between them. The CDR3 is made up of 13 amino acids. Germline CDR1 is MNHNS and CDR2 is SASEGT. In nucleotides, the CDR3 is TGTGCCAGCAGGTCCTTAGTAGCAGATACGCAGTATTTT. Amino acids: CASRSLVADTQYF.

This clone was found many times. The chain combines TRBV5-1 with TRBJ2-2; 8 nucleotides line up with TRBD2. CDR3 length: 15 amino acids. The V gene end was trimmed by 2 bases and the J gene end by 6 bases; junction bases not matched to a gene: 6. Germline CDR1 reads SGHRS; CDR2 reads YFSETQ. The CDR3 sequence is CASSFDGGAPGELFF. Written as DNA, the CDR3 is TGCGCCAGCAGCTTTGACGGGGGGGCCCCCGGGGAGCTGTTTTTT.

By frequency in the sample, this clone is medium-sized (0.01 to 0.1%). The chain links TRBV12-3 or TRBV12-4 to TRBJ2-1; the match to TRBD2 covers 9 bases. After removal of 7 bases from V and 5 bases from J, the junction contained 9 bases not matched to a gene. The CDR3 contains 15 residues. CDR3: CASTLGGRANNEQFF. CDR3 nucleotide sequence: TGTGCCAGCACCCTCGGCGGGAGGGCTAACAATGAGCAGTTCTTC.

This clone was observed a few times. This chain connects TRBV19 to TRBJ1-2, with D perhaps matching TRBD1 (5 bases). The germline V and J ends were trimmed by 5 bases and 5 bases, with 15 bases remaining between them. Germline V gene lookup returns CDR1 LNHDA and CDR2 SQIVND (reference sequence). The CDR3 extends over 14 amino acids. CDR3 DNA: TGTGCCAGTAGTGCTGCAGGGAGACTTTATGGCTACACCTTC. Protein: CASSAAGRLYGYTF. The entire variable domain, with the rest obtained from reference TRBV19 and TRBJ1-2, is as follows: DGGITQSPKYLFRKEGQNVTLSCEQNLNHDAMYWYRQDPGQGLRLIYYSQIVNDFQKGDIAEGYSVSREKKESFPLTVTSAQKNPTAFYLCASSAAGRLYGYTFGSGTRLTVV.

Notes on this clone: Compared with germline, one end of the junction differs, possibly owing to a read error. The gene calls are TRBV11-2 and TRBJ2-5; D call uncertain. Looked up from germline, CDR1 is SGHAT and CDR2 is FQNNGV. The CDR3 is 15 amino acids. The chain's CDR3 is CASSLSISFQDTQYF. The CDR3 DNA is TGTGCCAGCAGCCTAAGTATCTCGTTCCAAGATACCCAGTACTTC. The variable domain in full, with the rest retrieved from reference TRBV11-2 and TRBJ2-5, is EAGVAQSPRYKIIEKRQSVAFWCNPISGHATLYWYQQILGQGPKLLIQFQNNGVVDDSQLPKDRFSAERLKGVDSTLKIQPAKLEDSAVYLCASSLSISFQDTQYFGPGTRLLVL.